Presented here are 20 T cell receptor beta chains from one specimen sequenced in a study of vaccination and CD4 T cells after COVID-19. These receptors are not linked to any known antigen. Treatment described: roughly 11-day PBMC culture with coronavirus spike peptide pools or control peptides (ViraFEST assay). CD4+ T cells that had been cultured provided DNA sequenced with the Oncomine TCR Beta short-read assay. Each CDR3 protein is one row after TCRdb ran MiXCR on the PCR reads. The repertoire holds over 11,000 distinct CDR3 sequences, with over 45% as singletons. Sequencing used CD4+ T cells from blood, cultured in vitro, obtained before SARS-CoV-2 vaccination. Source of these receptors: a human donor who had recovered from COVID-19.

This chain connects TRBV20-1 to TRBJ1-4, with D perhaps TRBD1 (6 bases). V lost 6 bases and J 4 bases, leaving 12 bases between the germline ends. The CDR3 runs to 13 residues. In germline, CDR1 is DFQATT, CDR2 SNEGSKA (reference sequence). The CDR3 DNA reads TGCAGTGCACTACAGGGCATTAATGAAAAACTGTTTTTT. Protein product: CSALQGINEKLFF.

The V and J genes are TRBV28 and TRBJ1-1; D is unresolved. V was cut by 2 bases and J by 3 bases, with 10 bases left in between. Germline CDR1 is MDHEN and CDR2 is SYDVKM. The CDR3 spans 14 residues. CDR3 residues: CASSLGRGDTEAFF. CDR3 in DNA: TGTGCCAGCAGTTTAGGGCGGGGTGACACTGAAGCTTTCTTT.

This sequence joins TRBV19 and TRBJ1-2; D is unclear. Trimming removed 5 bases at V and 3 bases at J, with 19 bases between. In germline, CDR1 is LNHDA, CDR2 SQIVND (reference sequence). The CDR3 covers 16 residues. The CDR3 protein is CASSPAEFWSHYGYTF. CDR3 nucleotides: TGTGCCAGTAGTCCGGCGGAATTCTGGAGTCACTATGGCTACACCTTC.

The rearrangement joins TRBV20-1 to TRBJ2-5; TRBD2 matches at 15 bases. The V segment lost 5 bases and the J segment 0 bases; nucleotides outside the gene matches: 7. The CDR3 covers 17 residues. Germline V gives CDR1 DFQATT, CDR2 SNEGSKA (reference sequence). The CDR3 coding sequence is TGCAGTGCTGGGACTAGCGGGAGGACCTTGTACCAAGAGACCCAGTACTTC. Amino acids: CSAGTSGRTLYQETQYF.

This clonotype was observed a single time. This sequence joins TRBV7-2 and TRBJ2-3, with 11 bases that match TRBD2. Germline V gene lookup returns CDR1 SGHTA and CDR2 FQGNSA. Germline trimming cut 5 bases from V and 4 bases from J; bases unmatched to any gene: 8. This CDR3 spans 16 amino acids. The CDR3 bases are TGTGCCAGCAGCGCCCTAGCGGGGGGCTGGGCAGATACGCAGTATTTT. Translation gives CASSALAGGWADTQYF. Full variable domain (remainder filled in from reference TRBV7-2 and TRBJ2-3): GAGVSQSPSNKVTEKGKDVELRCDPISGHTALYWYRQSLGQGLEFLIYFQGNSAPDKSGLPSDRFSAERTGGSVSTLTIQRTQQEDSAVYLCASSALAGGWADTQYFGPGTRLTVL.

The sample holds one count of this clonotype. V is TRBV5-1 and J is TRBJ1-1, with a weak D call TRBD1 (5 bases). The CDR3 runs 17 residues. V lost 0 bases, J lost 1 base, and 16 bases lay in between. Germline V lookup: CDR1 SGHRS, CDR2 YFSETQ. The CDR3 spells CASSLAGRGGGNTEAFF. CDR3 nucleotides: TGCGCCAGCAGCTTGGCCGGGAGGGGAGGTGGGAACACTGAAGCTTTCTTT.

This clonotype was detected only a few times. The V call is TRBV28, the J call TRBJ1-2; D possibly corresponds to TRBD1 (6 bases). This CDR3 spans 12 amino acids. Germline V gene sequence: CDR1 MDHEN, CDR2 SYDVKM. The ends were cut back, 4 bases at V and 7 bases at J, with 10 bases in the middle. CDR3 amino acids: CASSSQGSGYTF. As DNA, the CDR3 is TGTGCCAGCAGTTCGCAGGGGAGTGGCTACACCTTC.

This sequence joins TRBV19 and TRBJ2-7, with D possibly TRBD2 on 5 matching bases. Between the trimmed V and J ends, which lost 5 bases and 4 bases, there was a span of 9 bases. The CDR3 is 12 amino acids. CDR1 LNHDA and CDR2 SQIVND come from the germline V gene (reference sequence). CDR3 in amino acids: CASSSQRYEQYF. The CDR3 nucleotides are TGTGCCAGTAGTTCACAGCGGTACGAGCAGTACTTC.

The chain has TRBV20-1 and TRBJ1-3, with 8 bases that match TRBD1. The CDR3 contains 13 residues. Germline CDR1 and CDR2: DFQATT and SNEGSKA (reference sequence). J gave up 6 bases and V 6 bases, and 7 bases lay outside the gene matches. The CDR3 loop is CSAPQGGENTIYF. Here the CDR3 DNA reads TGCAGTGCCCCACAGGGGGGGGAAAACACCATATATTTT.

Here the CDR3 reads CASSYGTTDTQYF. The CDR3 bases are TGTGCCAGCAGCTATGGGACAACAGATACGCAGTATTTT. The rearrangement uses TRBV9 and TRBJ2-3, with a tentative D call TRBD1 (6 bases). V was trimmed by 4 bases and J by 3 bases, leaving 9 bases between them. Germline loops: CDR1 SGDLS, CDR2 YYNGEE. The CDR3 is made up of 13 amino acids. Variable domain in full (rest from reference TRBV9 and TRBJ2-3): DSGVTQTPKHLITATGQRVTLRCSPRSGDLSVYWYQQSLDQGLQFLIQYYNGEERAKGNILERFSAQQFPDLHSELNLSSLELGDSALYFCASSYGTTDTQYFGPGTRLTVL.

The rearrangement uses TRBV21-1 and TRBJ1-1. TRBV21-1 is a pseudogene segment. The CDR3 runs to 16 residues. CDR3 nucleotide sequence: TGTGCCAGCAGCAAATTGAGGAGGGACCTGGACACTGAAGCTTTCTTT. It yields the protein CASSKLRRDLDTEAFF.

The chain carries TRBV19 and TRBJ1-5, with D possibly matching TRBD1 (6 bases). Germline CDR1 LNHDA, CDR2 SQIVND (reference sequence). The CDR3 extends over 14 amino acids. V was pared by 7 bases and J by 5 bases, with 15 bases between. The CDR3 loop is CASTLRQDYQPQHF. The CDR3 region has the DNA TGTGCCAGTACTCTGAGACAGGATTATCAGCCCCAGCATTTT.

The chain has TRBV6-5 and TRBJ2-1; D could derive from TRBD1 or TRBD2 (5 bases each). Trimming took 4 bases from V and 6 from J, leaving 16 bases between them. The germline V gene has CDR1 MNHEY and CDR2 SVGAGI. This CDR3 comprises 15 residues. CDR3 nucleotides: TGTGCCAGCAGTTCAGGGACCCTGGTGGGCAATGAGCAGTTCTTC. Residues: CASSSGTLVGNEQFF.

For the CDR3, the DNA is TGTGCCAGCAGTCCGCAGGGGAGGCAGACCCAGTACTTC. Translation gives CASSPQGRQTQYF. The chain has TRBV28 and TRBJ2-5, with D perhaps matching TRBD1 or TRBD2 (6 bases each). The germline CDR1 and CDR2 sequences are MDHEN and SYDVKM. The CDR3 length is 13 residues. Trimming left V 5 bases short and J 6 bases short, with 13 bases between.

This clonotype was seen more than once but under ten times. The chain's CDR3 is CSAPGGGRGEDGYTF. The CDR3 nucleotides read TGCAGTGCTCCCGGCGGGGGACGCGGCGAAGATGGCTACACCTTC. V and J are TRBV20-1 and TRBJ1-2; a weak D match, TRBD1 (5 bases). The V gene lost 5 bases and the J gene lost 6 bases, with 22 bases spanning the gap. This CDR3 has 15 amino acids. CDR1 and CDR2 from the germline V gene are DFQATT and SNEGSKA (reference sequence).

The chain combines TRBV20-1 with TRBJ1-2; tentative D call: TRBD1 (5 bases). V was cut by 5 bases and J by 4 bases, with 8 bases left in between. The CDR3 totals 11 residues. CDR1 is DFQATT, CDR2 SNEGSKA, per germline (reference sequence). The CDR3 nucleotides are TGCAGTGCTGCGGGGCTCTATGGCTACACCTTC. Translating gives CSAAGLYGYTF.

The genes are TRBV20-1 and TRBJ2-1; TRBD2 aligns across 12 bases. CDR3 length: 15 amino acids. Germline loops: CDR1 DFQATT, CDR2 SNEGSKA (reference sequence). CDR3 loop: CSLQGGTSGYNEQFF. The CDR3 nucleotides read TGCAGCCTCCAGGGAGGGACTAGCGGGTACAATGAGCAGTTCTTC.

V is TRBV20-1 and J is TRBJ1-5, with 7 bases lining up with TRBD1. This CDR3 spans 14 amino acids. Trimming at V came to 2 bases and at J to 10 bases, leaving 11 bases not matched to a gene. Per the germline V gene, CDR1 is DFQATT and CDR2 is SNEGSKA (reference sequence). CDR3 in DNA: TGCAGTGCTAGACCTAACGGAGGGGGCCATCCCCAGCATTTT. It codes for CSARPNGGGHPQHF.

The rearrangement links TRBV27 to TRBJ2-7; D is possibly TRBD1 (6 bases). There are 16 residues in the CDR3. Trimming removed 6 bases at V and 7 bases at J, with 25 bases between. Germline values: CDR1 MNHEY, CDR2 SMNVEV (reference sequence). CDR3 loop: CASRSVASAGVGEQYF. The DNA of the CDR3 is TGTGCCAGCAGGTCCGTCGCCTCAGCAGGGGTGGGTGAGCAGTACTTC.

The gene calls are TRBV6-1 and TRBJ1-6; possibly TRBD1 for D (5 bases). V lost 5 bases, J lost 10 bases, and 12 bases lay in between. This CDR3 spans 13 amino acids. Germline loops: CDR1 MNHNS, CDR2 SASEGT. CDR3 nucleotide sequence: TGTGCCAGCAGTCCCCGACGGGACTCACCCCTCCACTTT. Its translation is CASSPRRDSPLHF.